This T cell receptor (beta chain) originates from a study of beta chain features in type 1 diabetes. Study-level findings and limits: Insertions were fewer and deletions more numerous at VDJ junctions in type 1 diabetes patients. Naive, central memory and Treg TCRB repertoires seemed to resemble each other more closely in patients than they did in healthy donors.

CDR3 size: 14 residues. After removal of 1 base from V and 4 bases from J, the junction contained 2 bases not matched to a gene. The germline V gene has CDR1 SGHRS and CDR2 YFSETQ. Sorted CD4+ subsets: naive, central memory, regulatory, stem cell-like memory (CD45RO/CCR7/CD25/CD127/CD95/CD27 panel). Isolated RNA was reverse transcribed in full, so expressed TCRB transcripts were sequenced. The table came from immunoSEQ multiplex PCR; TCRdb's copy has only in-frame clones and leaves some out. The sample yields some 330,000 clones, approximately 10% seen once. This clone appeared a few times. As yet, its antigen is unknown.

V gene TRBV5-1 combines with J gene TRBJ2-7; 10 bases fit TRBD2. This receptor was taken from a woman in her thirties in good health. The sample comprised naive CD4+ T cells from blood. The chain's CDR3 is CASSLSTSGYEQYF. CDR3 coding DNA: TGCGCCAGCAGCTTGTCGACTAGCGGGTACGAGCAGTACTTC.